This TCR beta chain was recovered during a study of blood T cell repertoires in COVID-19. Background on the study: The analysed material was cDNA or gDNA that came from T cells, B-cell-depleted T cells, or PBMCs.

V lost 4 bases and J 1 base, leaving 8 bases between the germline ends. From germline, CDR1 is SGDLS and CDR2 YYNGEE. The CDR3 totals 13 residues. In the authors' methods: How many nucleated cells were present was estimated from reference gene primer amplification. Libraries were prepared by immunoSEQ multiplex PCR; TCRdb keeps only in-frame clonotypes and omits some of them. V and J calls and clone size come straight from that table; D and trimming were deduced from the DNA. The sample carries about 180,000 clones, 85% to 90% recorded once. Self-reported history from a screening survey and questionnaire set each donor's cohort. Symptom resolution, clearance, or two negative PCRs marked the recovered donors of Cohort 3.

The chain uses TRBV9 and TRBJ2-5; the D gene is possibly TRBD2 (5 bases). Sequenced input: PBMCs or T cells enriched from blood (not recorded which). This receptor was identified in a man aged 40-50 years who had recovered from COVID-19. CDR3 sequence: CASSRTLQETQYF. The CDR3 DNA reads as TGTGCCAGCAGCAGGACTCTCCAAGAGACCCAGTACTTC.